These 27 T cell receptor beta chains share one sample of origin, sequenced in a study of T cell responses to AZD1222 COVID-19 vaccine. Using immunoSEQ multiplex PCR, the repertoire was profiled, and TCRdb retains in-frame clones only, with some absent. The sample includes 90,000 to 150,000 clones, roughly 87% of them seen just once. The sequences come from peripheral blood, collected 28 days after the second AZD1222 dose. These receptor sequences come from an adult who received the AZD1222 COVID-19 vaccine.

The chain uses TRBV2 and TRBJ2-7; 9 bases fit TRBD1. The CDR3 has 14 residues. The junction had 6 bases not matched to a gene; V was cut back by 7 bases and J by 2 bases. Germline CDR1 SNHLY, CDR2 FYNNEI. The chain's CDR3 is CASMTGGNPYEQYF. For the CDR3, the DNA is TGTGCCAGCATGACAGGGGGAAACCCCTACGAGCAGTACTTC.

The chain combines TRBV4-2 with TRBJ2-5, with D possibly matching TRBD2 (5 bases). CDR1 is LGHNA and CDR2 is YNFKEQ in the germline V gene. V was trimmed by 0 bases and J by 4 bases, leaving 9 bases between them. The CDR3 sequence is 14 residues long. The CDR3 loop reads CASSQDIGIETQYF. CDR3 in DNA: TGTGCCAGCAGCCAAGATATCGGGATAGAGACCCAGTACTTC.

This clone has more than one count but fewer than ten. This chain joins TRBV11-1 and TRBJ2-3; D possibly uses TRBD1 or TRBD2 (5 bases each). With 4 bases removed from V and 0 bases from J, the gap between germline ends came to 14 bases. The CDR3 contains 16 residues. CDR1 and CDR2 (germline): SGHAT, FQDESV (reference sequence). CDR3 region: CASSSRDHPSTDTQYF. In nucleotides, the CDR3 is TGTGCCAGCAGCTCTCGGGACCACCCTAGCACAGATACGCAGTATTTT.

The rearrangement links TRBV12-3 or TRBV12-4 to TRBJ1-1, with D unclear. The CDR3 sequence is 13 residues long. V was cut by 2 bases and J by 3 bases, with 7 bases left in between. The CDR3 sequence: CASSLSADTEAFF. The CDR3 DNA follows: TGTGCCAGCAGTTTATCTGCGGACACTGAAGCTTTCTTT.

The rearrangement joins TRBV6-5 to TRBJ2-2, with D unresolved. This CDR3 is 12 amino acids long. V lost 6 bases and J 1 base, leaving 3 bases between the germline ends. Germline CDR1 is MNHEY and CDR2 is SVGAGI. The CDR3 loop reads CASRENTGELFF. The CDR3 nucleotides read TGTGCCAGCAGAGAGAACACCGGGGAGCTGTTTTTT.

This rearrangement joins TRBV11-2 to TRBJ1-3; 7 nucleotides line up with TRBD1. V lost 3 bases, J lost 10 bases, and 12 bases stayed unmatched. The CDR3 covers 15 residues. Germline loops: CDR1 SGHAT, CDR2 FQNNGV. CDR3 protein: CASSFNRDSSLTIYF. CDR3 coding DNA: TGTGCCAGCAGCTTTAACCGGGACAGTAGTTTGACCATATATTTT.

This chain uses TRBV6-2 or TRBV6-3 with TRBJ1-1; the D is unclear. The CDR3 runs to 14 residues. V lost 4 bases and J 1 base, leaving 10 bases between the germline ends. The germline CDR1 and CDR2 sequences are MNHEY and SVGEGT. The CDR3 loop reads CASSFARPNTEAFF. The CDR3 bases are TGTGCCAGCAGTTTCGCCAGACCGAACACTGAAGCTTTCTTT.

This chain's CDR3 is CATSRDIRGGREDEQYF. CDR3 coding DNA: TGTGCCACCAGCAGAGATATCCGCGGCGGAAGAGAAGACGAGCAGTACTTC. The chain carries TRBV15 and TRBJ2-7, with D hard to call. The CDR3 has 17 amino acids. The germline CDR1 and CDR2 sequences are LNHNV and YYDKDF (reference sequence). V gave up 0 bases and J gave up 5 bases, with 20 bases separating them.

Turning to this clone: Additional DNA sequences in this sample encode the identical CDR3. This chain uses TRBV9 with TRBJ1-2; tentative D call: TRBD1 (6 bases). Trimming shortened V by 0 bases and J by 4 bases, and 10 bases separated the two germline ends. Per the germline V gene, CDR1 is SGDLS and CDR2 is YYNGEE. The CDR3 has 14 amino acids. CDR3 in amino acids: CASSVGGLRYGYTF. CDR3 in DNA: TGTGCCAGCAGCGTAGGGGGGCTGCGCTATGGCTACACCTTC.

This sequence joins TRBV6-1 and TRBJ1-2, with D tentatively TRBD1 (6 bases). CDR1 MNHNS and CDR2 SASEGT come from the germline V gene. The CDR3 is 16 amino acids. Trimming removed 4 bases from V and 4 bases from J, with 19 bases in between. The CDR3, as DNA: TGTGCCAGCAGTGCCCAACCACCGCTACAGGGCTATGGCTACACCTTC. This codes for CASSAQPPLQGYGYTF.

This clone has only one observation. The CDR3 here is CASSLGQVRYGYTF. CDR3 sequence (DNA): TGTGCCAGCAGCTTAGGTCAGGTCCGCTATGGCTACACCTTC. V is TRBV11-2 and J is TRBJ1-2; D remains ambiguous. Germline-derived CDR1 and CDR2 are SGHAT and FQNNGV. The length of the CDR3 is 14 residues. Trimming took off 1 base at V and 4 bases at J, with 10 bases between the two ends.

The chain has TRBV6-4 and TRBJ2-1, with TRBD2 as a possible D gene (7 bases). Germline CDR1 is MRHNA and CDR2 is SNTAGT. The CDR3 is made up of 15 amino acids. V was trimmed by 4 bases and J by 2 bases, leaving 12 bases between them. The chain's CDR3 is CASSVSGGTYNEQFF. Written as DNA, the CDR3 is TGTGCCAGCAGTGTTTCGGGGGGCACCTACAATGAGCAGTTCTTC.

The V and J genes are TRBV7-6 and TRBJ1-2, with no clear D. Germline V CDR1 and CDR2: SGHVS, FNYEAQ. Between the trimmed V and J ends, which lost 5 bases and 0 bases, there was a span of 13 bases. The CDR3 covers 15 residues. The CDR3 bases are TGTGCCAGCAGCCCTGCGATGGGAGCTAACTATGGCTACACCTTC. It specifies CASSPAMGANYGYTF.

This chain uses TRBV25-1 with TRBJ1-1, with TRBD1 as a possible D gene (5 bases). The V end lost 4 bases, the J end lost 3 bases, and 18 bases lay between the germline ends. CDR1 is MGHDK, CDR2 SYGVNS, per germline. CDR3 size: 16 residues. CDR3 bases: TGTGCCAGCAGTGTCTCCCTCGGTGGGGGGGACACTGAAGCTTTCTTT. Amino acids: CASSVSLGGGDTEAFF.

This clone came up a few times. The chain couples TRBV19 to TRBJ1-1; 9 bases are shared with TRBD1. Germline V gene lookup returns CDR1 LNHDA and CDR2 SQIVND (reference sequence). This CDR3 spans 14 amino acids. Unmatched junction bases numbered 4, after V lost 3 bases and J lost 5 bases. CDR3 region: CASSMTGGLTEAFF. The CDR3 region has the DNA TGTGCCAGTAGTATGACAGGGGGACTTACTGAAGCTTTCTTT. The variable domain in full, completed from reference TRBV19 and TRBJ1-1, reads DGGITQSPKYLFRKEGQNVTLSCEQNLNHDAMYWYRQDPGQGLRLIYYSQIVNDFQKGDIAEGYSVSREKKESFPLTVTSAQKNPTAFYLCASSMTGGLTEAFFGQGTRLTVV.

For the CDR3, the DNA is TGTGCCAGCAGCTTAGCGGGCAATCTGGGAGGAAACACCATATATTTT. It translates to CASSLAGNLGGNTIYF. The chain is built from TRBV7-6 and TRBJ1-3; D not resolved. The CDR3 is made up of 16 amino acids. The V gene's germline CDR1 is SGHVS and CDR2 FNYEAQ. Trimming took 0 bases from V and 4 from J, leaving 13 bases between them.

The rearrangement links TRBV7-3 to TRBJ2-2, with 11 bases aligning to TRBD2. Trimming took 1 base from V and 2 from J; bases not matched to a gene: 6. The CDR3 contains 18 residues. The germline V gene encodes CDR1 SGHTA and CDR2 FQGTGA. This CDR3 is CASSLKPSGGTNTGELFF. CDR3 in DNA: TGTGCCAGCAGCTTAAAGCCTAGCGGGGGGACTAACACCGGGGAGCTGTTTTTT. Drawing the rest from reference TRBV7-3 and TRBJ2-2, the complete variable domain is GAGVSQTPSNKVTEKGKYVELRCDPISGHTALYWYRQSLGQGPEFLIYFQGTGAADDSGLPNDRFFAVRPEGSVSTLKIQRTERGDSAVYLCASSLKPSGGTNTGELFFGEGSRLTVL.

CDR3 residues: CASSPNALAGGHNEQFF. The CDR3 nucleotides read TGTGCCAGCTCACCTAACGCACTAGCGGGGGGGCACAATGAGCAGTTCTTC. The V gene is TRBV18, the J gene TRBJ2-1; 13 bases agree with TRBD2. Germline V CDR1 and CDR2: KGHSH, LQKENI. CDR3 length equals 17 residues. The V gene end was trimmed by 3 bases and the J gene end by 5 bases; junction bases not matched to a gene: 7.

The V call is TRBV28, the J call TRBJ1-2; no reliable D call. V dropped 5 bases and J dropped 8 bases, with 9 bases sitting between them. The CDR3 consists of 11 residues. The V gene's germline CDR1 is MDHEN and CDR2 SYDVKM. The CDR3 nucleotides are TGTGCCAGCAGTACTGCTCGGGGCTACACCTTC. Protein: CASSTARGYTF.

The chain couples TRBV9 to TRBJ1-1; TRBD1 might be the D (6 bases). V lost 3 bases, J lost 5 bases, and 11 bases lay in between. The CDR3 sequence is 13 residues long. Germline CDR1 is SGDLS and CDR2 is YYNGEE. The CDR3 spells CASSALGGTEAFF. Written as DNA, the CDR3 is TGTGCCAGCAGCGCCCTAGGGGGGACTGAAGCTTTCTTT.

V gene TRBV19 combines with J gene TRBJ1-2; D remains unclear. The CDR3 totals 13 residues. Germline lookup yields CDR1 LNHDA and CDR2 SQIVND (reference sequence). The V end lost 1 base, the J end lost 4 bases, and 7 bases lay between the germline ends. The chain's CDR3 is CASSIAGFYGYTF. The CDR3 DNA follows: TGTGCCAGTAGTATAGCTGGGTTCTATGGCTACACCTTC.

V is TRBV5-1 and J is TRBJ2-7; D is undetermined. The V end was cut by 0 bases, the J end by 0 bases, with 10 bases between. The CDR3 runs to 15 residues. The V gene's germline CDR1 is SGHRS and CDR2 YFSETQ. In DNA, the CDR3 is TGCGCCAGCAGCTTGGCTGCAGGTATCTCCTACGAGCAGTACTTC. Amino acids: CASSLAAGISYEQYF.

This sequence joins TRBV5-5 and TRBJ2-3; the match to TRBD2 covers 7 bases. V lost 2 bases, J lost 5 bases, and 2 bases stayed unmatched. CDR1 is SGHKS, CDR2 YYEKEE, per germline (reference sequence). The CDR3 loop spans 13 amino acids. The chain's CDR3 is CASSFGEGDTQYF. DNA of the CDR3: TGTGCCAGCAGCTTCGGGGAGGGAGATACGCAGTATTTT.

The chain uses TRBV7-9 and TRBJ1-1; D possibly corresponds to TRBD1 (5 bases). Germline CDR1 is SEHNR and CDR2 is FQNEAQ (reference sequence). The V end lost 3 bases, the J end lost 2 bases, and 10 bases lay between the germline ends. The CDR3 spans 14 residues. The CDR3 coding sequence is TGTGCCAGCAGCTTCGGACAAACTAACACTGAAGCTTTCTTT. Protein sequence: CASSFGQTNTEAFF. The full variable domain, its missing parts supplied by reference TRBV7-9 and TRBJ1-1, is DTGVSQNPRHKITKRGQNVTFRCDPISEHNRLYWYRQTLGQGPEFLTYFQNEAQLEKSRLLSDRFSAERPKGSFSTLEIQRTEQGDSAMYLCASSFGQTNTEAFFGQGTRLTVV.

The V call is TRBV3-1 (or the pseudogene TRBV3-2), the J call TRBJ1-3, with D possibly being TRBD1 (6 bases). CDR1 is LGHDT and CDR2 is YNNKEL in the germline V gene (reference sequence). Trimming cost V 1 base and J 9 bases, with 13 bases left between them. This CDR3 contains 14 residues. The CDR3 DNA reads as TGTGCCAGCAGCCAAGGTCAGGGGCTGCGCACCATATATTTT. Translated: CASSQGQGLRTIYF.

This clone was counted between two and nine times. The genes are TRBV4-1 and TRBJ2-7; D is ambiguous. The CDR3 extends over 15 amino acids. CDR1 MGHRA and CDR2 YSYEKL come from the germline V gene. V dropped 0 bases and J dropped 2 bases, with 11 bases sitting between them. This CDR3 is CASSQDFQVTYEQYF. The CDR3 nucleotides are TGCGCCAGCAGCCAAGATTTTCAGGTCACCTACGAGCAGTACTTC.

V usage is TRBV21-1 and J usage is TRBJ2-3; TRBD2 is taken as the D call from the table, unchecked against the DNA. TRBV21-1 is a documented pseudogene. CDR3 length: 13 residues. Here the CDR3 DNA reads TGTGCCGGGCTAGCTTCTAGCACAGATACGCAGTATTTT. Amino acid sequence: CAGLASSTDTQYF.